The 32 T cell receptor beta chains listed next were all sequenced from one sample in a study of blood T cell repertoires in COVID-19. TCRdb's table, derived via immunoSEQ multiplex PCR, lists solely in-frame clones and lacks some. There are 150,000 to 200,000 clones in the sample; about 87% occur only once, and roughly 4% lies in the top ten. Sequencing input: peripheral blood. These receptors all come from a woman aged 30 to 39 with acute or convalescent COVID-19.

The V and J genes are TRBV27 and TRBJ1-5; possible D gene TRBD1, 6 bases. The V end was cut by 5 bases, the J end by 4 bases, with 15 bases between. The CDR3 has 15 amino acids. Germline CDR1 reads MNHEY; CDR2 reads SMNVEV (reference sequence). The CDR3 here is CASSPAGGWNQPQHF. In DNA, the CDR3 is TGTGCCAGCAGTCCGGCGGGGGGCTGGAATCAGCCCCAGCATTTT.

The V call is TRBV28, the J call TRBJ1-2, with 9 bases matching TRBD1. J lost 10 bases, V lost 5 bases, and 11 bases had no gene match. Germline CDR1 and CDR2: MDHEN and SYDVKM. This CDR3 comprises 14 residues. The CDR3 sequence: CASSRDRALLVYTF. The CDR3 bases are TGTGCCAGCAGTCGGGACAGGGCTCTACTCGTCTACACCTTC.

The chain couples TRBV29-1 to TRBJ1-1, with no clear D. The V gene's germline CDR1 is SQVTM and CDR2 ANQGSEA. CDR3 length equals 12 residues. V lost 1 base to trimming and J lost 11 bases, with 14 bases between them. CDR3 sequence: CSVEGSRLGAFF. CDR3 coding DNA: TGCAGCGTTGAAGGGTCACGCCTCGGGGCTTTCTTT.

This chain uses TRBV7-9 with TRBJ2-5, with no clear D. Trimming took 5 bases from V and 5 from J, leaving 6 bases between them. The CDR3 has 11 residues. In germline, CDR1 is SEHNR, CDR2 FQNEAQ (reference sequence). CDR3 DNA sequence: TGTGCCAGCAGCCCCCGGGAGACCCAGTACTTC. Encoded protein: CASSPRETQYF.

V and J are TRBV5-4 and TRBJ1-1; D may be TRBD1 (5 bases). From germline, CDR1 is SGHNT and CDR2 YYREEE (reference sequence). The CDR3 covers 14 residues. V gave up 4 bases and J gave up 0 bases, with 10 bases separating them. CDR3 residues: CASSTGLMNTEAFF. The DNA of the CDR3 is TGTGCCAGCAGCACGGGACTTATGAACACTGAAGCTTTCTTT.

This clone was counted once. J is TRBJ2-2 and V is TRBV28; D call uncertain. CDR1 and CDR2 (germline): MDHEN, SYDVKM. This CDR3 has 12 residues. V was shortened by 2 bases and J by 8 bases, with 6 bases between the two germline ends. CDR3 protein: CASSLRQGELFF. The CDR3 nucleotides are TGTGCCAGCAGTTTACGTCAGGGGGAGCTGTTTTTT. Full variable domain (remainder filled in from reference TRBV28 and TRBJ2-2): DVKVTQSSRYLVKRTGEKVFLECVQDMDHENMFWYRQDPGLGLRLIYFSYDVKMKEKGDIPEGYSVSREKKERFSLILESASTNQTSMYLCASSLRQGELFFGEGSRLTVL.

CDR3 nucleotide sequence: TGTGCCAGCAGCATAGAAGGGGCTAGCAATCAGCCCCAGCATTTT. This gives the protein CASSIEGASNQPQHF. The chain employs TRBV9 and TRBJ1-5; a possible D gene is TRBD1 (5 bases). This CDR3 comprises 15 residues. Trimming left V 4 bases short and J 0 bases short, with 11 bases between. Germline-derived CDR1 and CDR2 are SGDLS and YYNGEE.

The rearrangement links TRBV6-1 to TRBJ2-2, with 12 bases lining up with TRBD2. Germline CDR1 MNHNS, CDR2 SASEGT. J gave up 9 bases and V 2 bases, and 7 bases lay outside the gene matches. There are 16 residues in the CDR3. This CDR3 is CASSEQRTSGKWELFF. The CDR3, as DNA: TGTGCCAGCAGTGAACAAAGGACTAGCGGGAAATGGGAGCTGTTTTTT.

The chain recombines TRBV19 with TRBJ1-5; D possibly corresponds to TRBD1 (5 bases). Between the trimmed V and J ends, which lost 1 base and 3 bases, there was a span of 10 bases. CDR1 is LNHDA and CDR2 is SQIVND in the germline V gene (reference sequence). The CDR3 length is 15 residues. The CDR3 loop reads CASSIGGGNNQPQHF. The CDR3 nucleotides read TGTGCCAGTAGTATAGGTGGGGGGAACAATCAGCCCCAGCATTTT.

The chain employs TRBV7-2 and TRBJ2-1; D possibly corresponds to TRBD2 (6 bases). Germline V lookup: CDR1 SGHTA, CDR2 FQGNSA. V was trimmed by 1 base and J by 15 bases, leaving 10 bases between them. This CDR3 region has 11 residues. The CDR3 spells CASSLVLAPFF. The CDR3 coding sequence is TGTGCCAGCAGCTTAGTACTAGCTCCGTTCTTC.

The gene calls are TRBV20-1 and TRBJ2-1, with D hard to call. Trimming left V 1 base short and J 13 bases short, with 11 bases between. The CDR3 contains 11 residues. Germline V gene sequence: CDR1 DFQATT, CDR2 SNEGSKA (reference sequence). CDR3 amino acids: CSARGSASQFF. The CDR3 DNA is TGCAGTGCTAGAGGTTCGGCTAGTCAGTTCTTC.

The genes are TRBV6-6 and TRBJ2-7; possible D gene TRBD1, 6 bases. Germline CDR1 reads MNHNY; CDR2 reads SVGAGI (reference sequence). This CDR3 is 15 amino acids long. V lost 4 bases and J 3 bases, leaving 16 bases between the germline ends. For the CDR3, the DNA is TGTGCCAGCAGTTTTGGGGGCGCTCCCTTCTACGAGCAGTACTTC. It yields the protein CASSFGGAPFYEQYF.

The J gene is TRBJ2-1, the V gene TRBV3-1 (or the pseudogene TRBV3-2); possible D gene TRBD2, 6 bases. Germline CDR1 reads LGHDT; CDR2 reads YNNKEL (reference sequence). V lost 1 base, J lost 3 bases, and 7 bases lay in between. The CDR3 consists of 14 residues. This CDR3 is CASSQAGDYNEQFF. CDR3 in DNA: TGTGCCAGCAGCCAAGCGGGAGACTACAATGAGCAGTTCTTC.

This clone was detected only once. The chain links TRBV5-1 to TRBJ1-4, with 9 bases aligning to TRBD1. This CDR3 has 13 residues. With V trimmed by 4 bases and J by 8 bases, 3 bases remained unmatched. The germline V gene encodes CDR1 SGHRS and CDR2 YFSETQ. The CDR3 DNA sequence: TGCGCCAGCAGCCGGGACAGGGACGAAAAACTGTTTTTT. Translating gives CASSRDRDEKLFF.

This clone occurred once. This sequence joins TRBV27 and TRBJ2-5; 7 bases match TRBD2. The V and J ends lost 6 bases and 5 bases, in that order; junction bases with no gene match: 6. This CDR3 is 13 amino acids long. From germline, CDR1 is MNHEY and CDR2 SMNVEV (reference sequence). The CDR3 DNA sequence: TGTGCCAGCAGGCCTAGCGGCGGGGAGACCCAGTACTTC. Encoded protein: CASRPSGGETQYF.

V is TRBV7-6 and J is TRBJ1-5; 8 nucleotides line up with TRBD1. Trimming took 2 bases from V and 4 from J; bases not matched to a gene: 7. Germline CDR1 and CDR2: SGHVS and FNYEAQ. The CDR3 is 16 residues long. CDR3 amino acids: CASSLSDRGGNQPQHF. The CDR3 DNA is TGTGCCAGCAGCTTAAGCGACAGGGGAGGTAATCAGCCCCAGCATTTT.

J is TRBJ1-1 and V is TRBV2; 8 bases agree with TRBD1. The CDR3 is made up of 13 amino acids. From germline, CDR1 is SNHLY and CDR2 FYNNEI. V dropped 11 bases and J dropped 4; count of bases not matched to a gene: 9. The CDR3 DNA follows: TGTGCCGGGGGACAGGCCTACAGCACTGAAGCTTTCTTT. As protein: CAGGQAYSTEAFF.

The genes are TRBV2 and TRBJ2-1, with a possible D match to TRBD2 (5 bases). V shed 7 bases and J shed 10 bases, with 17 bases lying between them. Germline CDR1 and CDR2: SNHLY and FYNNEI. CDR3 length equals 13 residues. DNA for the CDR3: TGTGCCAGCACCGAAACCCTAGCTGGGGAGCAGTTCTTC. This encodes CASTETLAGEQFF.

The genes are TRBV7-2 and TRBJ2-7, with D maybe TRBD1 (6 bases). CDR1 and CDR2 from the germline V gene are SGHTA and FQGNSA. V was shortened by 5 bases and J by 3 bases, with 11 bases between the two germline ends. The CDR3 totals 13 residues. CDR3 sequence reads: CASSGQSSYEQYF. The CDR3 DNA reads as TGTGCCAGCAGCGGACAGTCCAGCTACGAGCAGTACTTC.

CDR3 sequence (DNA): TGCAGCGTTGACTTGACTAGCGGGAGCGATGAGCAGTTCTTC. Amino acids: CSVDLTSGSDEQFF. The rearrangement uses TRBV29-1 and TRBJ2-1; TRBD2 matches 12 bases. CDR1 SQVTM and CDR2 ANQGSEA come from the germline V gene. V dropped 3 bases and J dropped 8; count of bases not matched to a gene: 5. CDR3 length: 14 amino acids.

CDR3 protein: CASSSPGRSYNEQFF. The CDR3 DNA follows: TGTGCCAGCAGCTCCCCGGGTAGGTCCTACAATGAGCAGTTCTTC. The rearrangement joins TRBV7-9 to TRBJ2-1; the D is unclear. Germline CDR1 is SEHNR and CDR2 is FQNEAQ (reference sequence). This CDR3 has 15 residues. V lost 4 bases, J lost 1 base, and 11 bases lay in between.

The chain recombines TRBV11-3 with TRBJ2-1; possible D gene TRBD1, 6 bases. Per the germline V gene, CDR1 is SGHNT and CDR2 is YENEEA. The CDR3 loop spans 15 amino acids. The germline V and J ends were trimmed by 3 bases and 9 bases, with 18 bases remaining between them. CDR3 bases: TGTGCCAGCAGCTTGAATACAGGGTATAATGGTGAGCAGTTCTTC. This translates into CASSLNTGYNGEQFF. The whole variable domain, filled in from reference TRBV11-3 and TRBJ2-1, reads EAGVVQSPRYKIIEKKQPVAFWCNPISGHNTLYWYLQNLGQGPELLIRYENEEAVDDSQLPKDRFSAERLKGVDSTLKIQPAELGDSAVYLCASSLNTGYNGEQFFGPGTRLTVL.

The gene calls are TRBV20-1 and TRBJ2-3; D gene uncertain. Germline CDR1 is DFQATT and CDR2 is SNEGSKA (reference sequence). The CDR3 has 13 residues. Between the trimmed V and J ends, which lost 3 bases and 6 bases, there was a span of 13 bases. CDR3 loop: CSASLEIGDTQYF. CDR3 coding DNA: TGCAGTGCTAGTTTGGAGATTGGGGATACGCAGTATTTT.

CDR3 bases: TGCGCCAGCAGCCTACAGCCGGCGGGTATCACCGGGGAGCTGTTTTTT. Encoded protein: CASSLQPAGITGELFF. The rearrangement joins TRBV5-1 to TRBJ2-2, with D possibly TRBD2 on 5 matching bases. The V end was cut by 4 bases, the J end by 4 bases, with 17 bases between. Germline V gives CDR1 SGHRS, CDR2 YFSETQ. This CDR3 spans 16 amino acids.

The V and J genes are TRBV24-1 and TRBJ2-2, with D perhaps matching TRBD2 (5 bases). Germline-derived CDR1 and CDR2 are KGHDR and SFDVKD. CDR3 length: 16 residues. Trimming took off 0 bases at V and 3 bases at J, with 10 bases between the two ends. The CDR3 sequence: CATSDLQNGDTGELFF. The CDR3 DNA follows: TGTGCCACCAGTGATTTGCAGAACGGGGACACCGGGGAGCTGTTTTTT.

V is TRBV9 and J is TRBJ2-5; perhaps TRBD2 as D (5 bases). Germline V gives CDR1 SGDLS, CDR2 YYNGEE. This CDR3 region has 14 residues. V was clipped by 0 bases and J by 5 bases, with 11 bases between them. The CDR3 reads CASSVGAEPETQYF. CDR3 sequence (DNA): TGTGCCAGCAGCGTAGGAGCGGAACCGGAGACCCAGTACTTC.

The chain couples TRBV5-1 to TRBJ2-2, with 9 bases fitting TRBD2. Trimming removed 4 bases from V and 7 bases from J; junction bases left unmatched: 2. Germline values: CDR1 SGHRS, CDR2 YFSETQ. The CDR3 runs 13 residues. Here the CDR3 reads CASSKTSGGELFF. In DNA, the CDR3 is TGCGCCAGCAGCAAGACTAGCGGCGGGGAGCTGTTTTTT.

The chain combines TRBV21-1 with TRBJ1-3. TRBV21-1 is termed a pseudogene. The CDR3 spans 14 residues. CDR3 in amino acids: CASSTDLSGNTIYF. The CDR3 DNA follows: TGTGCCAGCAGCACCGATCTATCTGGAAACACCATATATTTT.

V gene TRBV7-6 combines with J gene TRBJ2-5; D not certain. This CDR3 has 14 amino acids. CDR1 SGHVS and CDR2 FNYEAQ come from the germline V gene. Trimming took 5 bases from V and 5 from J, leaving 15 bases between them. The CDR3 nucleotides read TGTGCCAGCAGCCCGACGACTGAAAGGGAGACCCAGTACTTC. It codes for CASSPTTERETQYF. Combining the CDR3 with reference TRBV7-6 and TRBJ2-5 gives the whole variable domain GAGVSQSPRYKVTKRGQDVALRCDPISGHVSLYWYRQALGQGPEFLTYFNYEAQQDKSGLPNDRFSAERPEGSISTLTIQRTEQRDSAMYRCASSPTTERETQYFGPGTRLLVL.

The V gene is TRBV28, the J gene TRBJ1-3; 7 positions agree with TRBD1. Germline assignment: CDR1 MDHEN and CDR2 SYDVKM. V gave up 5 bases and J gave up 2 bases; unmatched junction bases: 6. The CDR3 totals 15 residues. The CDR3: CASSAYRGPGNTIYF. The DNA for the CDR3 is TGTGCCAGCAGTGCCTACAGGGGCCCTGGAAACACCATATATTTT.

The V gene is TRBV3-1 (or the pseudogene TRBV3-2), the J gene TRBJ2-7; D not certain. V lost 0 bases, J lost 6 bases, and 12 bases lay in between. The germline V gene encodes CDR1 LGHDT and CDR2 YNNKEL (reference sequence). This CDR3 contains 14 residues. CDR3 sequence reads: CASSQDPHHSEQYF. The CDR3 DNA reads TGTGCCAGCAGCCAAGATCCACACCACAGCGAGCAGTACTTC.

This clone turned up a few times. The rearrangement links TRBV7-9 to TRBJ2-2; 12 bases match TRBD1. The length of the CDR3 is 14 residues. The V segment lost 8 bases and the J segment 6 bases; nucleotides outside the gene matches: 4. From germline, CDR1 is SEHNR and CDR2 FQNEAQ (reference sequence). The DNA of the CDR3 is TGTGCCAGCTCGGGACAGGGGGCCGCCGGGGAGCTGTTTTTT. This gives the protein CASSGQGAAGELFF.